One sample yielded the 32 T cell receptor beta chains listed below, sequenced in a study of blood T cell repertoires in COVID-19. Clones were read by immunoSEQ multiplex PCR, and TCRdb kept only the in-frame ones, dropping some. The sample carries about 340,000 clones, 70% to 90% recorded once. The source material was peripheral blood. All receptors derive from a woman aged 60-75 years with COVID-19, enrolled during active disease.

This sequence joins TRBV9 and TRBJ1-3, with 8 bases identical to TRBD1. V lost 4 bases and J lost 9; bases outside the gene matches: 9. Per germline, CDR1 SGDLS and CDR2 YYNGEE. This CDR3 comprises 14 residues. The DNA of the CDR3 is TGTGCCAGCAGCTCCGGGACAGGATTGAGCACCATATATTTT. The encoded protein is CASSSGTGLSTIYF.

This clone was seen once. The chain links TRBV10-2 to TRBJ1-6; tentative D call: TRBD1 (5 bases). Germline assignment: CDR1 WSHSY and CDR2 SAAADI. V shed 0 bases and J shed 6 bases, with 9 bases lying between them. CDR3 length: 15 amino acids. This chain's CDR3 is CASSESGGGNSPLHF. CDR3 sequence (DNA): TGCGCCAGCAGTGAGTCCGGGGGTGGTAATTCACCCCTCCACTTT.

This rearrangement joins TRBV5-4 to TRBJ1-2; D possibly corresponds to TRBD1 (5 bases). Trimming removed 2 bases from V and 2 bases from J, with 16 bases in between. The CDR3 totals 16 residues. The V gene's germline CDR1 is SGHNT and CDR2 YYREEE (reference sequence). CDR3 region: CASSFGAGQENYGYTF. CDR3 sequence (DNA): TGTGCCAGCAGCTTTGGAGCAGGGCAGGAAAACTATGGCTACACCTTC.

This sequence joins TRBV9 and TRBJ1-2; 7 bases agree with TRBD1. The CDR3 is made up of 17 amino acids. Germline V gene data show CDR1 as SGDLS and CDR2 as YYNGEE. V was pared by 4 bases and J by 4 bases, with 16 bases of the junction left unmatched. CDR3 region: CASSPQSGTVKTYGYTF. The CDR3 DNA sequence: TGTGCCAGCAGCCCACAATCCGGGACAGTAAAAACCTATGGCTACACCTTC.

The V and J genes are TRBV6-5 and TRBJ2-3, with 9 bases aligning to TRBD1. Germline V gene sequence: CDR1 MNHEY, CDR2 SVGAGI. This CDR3 contains 15 residues. The trim removed 6 bases at V and 3 bases at J, leaving 7 bases unmatched. CDR3 residues: CASSTPGTGTDTQYF. CDR3 in DNA: TGTGCCAGCAGCACTCCCGGGACAGGGACAGATACGCAGTATTTT.

The CDR3 region is CASSRGSGGYEQFF. The CDR3 coding sequence is TGTGCCAGCAGCCGTGGTAGCGGGGGCTATGAGCAGTTCTTC. The gene calls are TRBV2 and TRBJ2-1; 9 positions agree with TRBD2. J was trimmed by 8 bases and V by 6 bases; bases with no gene match: 8. The CDR3 loop spans 14 amino acids. Per the germline V gene, CDR1 is SNHLY and CDR2 is FYNNEI.

This chain joins TRBV18 and TRBJ2-3, with no clear D. Trimming took 3 bases from V and 4 from J, leaving 11 bases between them. The V gene's germline CDR1 is KGHSH and CDR2 LQKENI. The CDR3 sequence is 14 residues long. In DNA form, the CDR3 reads TGTGCCAGCTCACCGATTGAGTCGGCAGATACGCAGTATTTT. Its protein is CASSPIESADTQYF.

In this sample, this clone turned up once. V gene TRBV30 combines with J gene TRBJ1-2, with a tentative D call TRBD1 (6 bases). The CDR3 loop spans 15 amino acids. Trimming stripped 1 base from V and 4 bases from J, with 16 bases between. Germline loops: CDR1 GTSNPN, CDR2 SVGIG (reference sequence). The CDR3 here is CAWSGGRGSFYGYTF. In DNA form, the CDR3 reads TGTGCCTGGAGTGGGGGAAGGGGGTCCTTCTATGGCTACACCTTC.

V usage is TRBV27 and J usage is TRBJ2-1, with D perhaps matching TRBD1 (6 bases). Germline CDR1 and CDR2: MNHEY and SMNVEV (reference sequence). The CDR3 has 14 amino acids. Trimming cost V 4 bases and J 3 bases, with 10 bases left between them. CDR3 protein: CASSSDRDYNEQFF. CDR3 in DNA: TGTGCCAGCAGTTCGGACAGAGACTACAATGAGCAGTTCTTC.

The rearrangement joins TRBV9 to TRBJ1-2, with TRBD1 identical over 10 bases. Trimming took 5 bases from V and 7 from J; bases not matched to a gene: 8. This CDR3 is built from 14 residues. CDR1 is SGDLS, CDR2 YYNGEE, per germline. CDR3 amino acids: CASRRDRGDGGYTF. The CDR3 bases are TGTGCCAGCAGGAGGGACAGGGGAGATGGTGGCTACACCTTC.

The chain carries TRBV11-2 and TRBJ1-2; possible D gene TRBD1, 5 bases. CDR1 is SGHAT and CDR2 is FQNNGV in the germline V gene. Between the trimmed V and J ends, which lost 5 bases and 5 bases, there was a span of 21 bases. This CDR3 has 16 amino acids. The CDR3 DNA follows: TGTGCCAGCAGCAGCTTTTTACGCAGGGACTCGTATGGCTACACCTTC. This sequence encodes CASSSFLRRDSYGYTF.

The chain recombines TRBV27 with TRBJ1-2; possibly TRBD1 for D (5 bases). V was pared by 5 bases and J by 9 bases, with 16 bases between. This CDR3 spans 13 amino acids. From germline, CDR1 is MNHEY and CDR2 SMNVEV (reference sequence). The CDR3 spells CASSPTLGGSYTF. CDR3 bases: TGTGCCAGCAGTCCTACCTTGGGGGGGAGCTACACCTTC.

This clone occurred once. The chain links TRBV6-5 to TRBJ1-2, with 9 bases identical to TRBD1. The germline CDR1 and CDR2 sequences are MNHEY and SVGAGI. The J segment lost 4 bases and the V segment lost 5 bases, leaving 5 bases of the junction unmatched. The CDR3 length is 14 residues. CDR3 residues: CASSTGGLPYGYTF. In nucleotides, the CDR3 is TGTGCCAGCAGTACAGGGGGCCTACCCTATGGCTACACCTTC.

V and J are TRBV7-2 and TRBJ1-1, with 8 bases identical to TRBD1. CDR3 length: 15 residues. V was clipped by 6 bases and J by 1 base; unmatched bases: 7. Germline V lookup: CDR1 SGHTA, CDR2 FQGNSA. The CDR3 sequence is CASRIAGTGNTEAFF. Here the CDR3 DNA reads TGTGCCAGCAGGATAGCCGGGACAGGGAACACTGAAGCTTTCTTT.

CDR3 nucleotides: TGTGCCAGCAGCGAAATAGCGAGGGATATCTCTGGGGCCAACGTCCTGACTTTC. Protein sequence: CASSEIARDISGANVLTF. The rearrangement joins TRBV7-3 to TRBJ2-6; a weak D match, TRBD2 (5 bases). The CDR3 extends over 18 amino acids. Germline V gene data show CDR1 as SGHTA and CDR2 as FQGTGA. Trimming removed 5 bases at V and 0 bases at J, with 17 bases between.

The rearrangement uses TRBV9 and TRBJ2-5; the match to TRBD2 covers 10 bases. The junction had 11 bases not matched to a gene; V was cut back by 4 bases and J by 8 bases. Germline CDR1 and CDR2: SGDLS and YYNGEE. The CDR3 spans 15 residues. The CDR3 coding sequence is TGTGCCAGCAGCAAGAGCGGGGGGGTAAGAGACACCCAGTACTTC. As protein: CASSKSGGVRDTQYF.

The chain combines TRBV19 with TRBJ1-2; no definite D call. The V end lost 3 bases, the J end lost 4 bases, and 18 bases lay between the germline ends. CDR1 LNHDA and CDR2 SQIVND come from the germline V gene (reference sequence). The CDR3 has 16 amino acids. CDR3 nucleotides: TGTGCCAGTAGTATTATGTTTAGAGGGCCTACCTATGGCTACACCTTC. Protein: CASSIMFRGPTYGYTF.

This chain joins TRBV30 and TRBJ1-4; D is possibly TRBD1 (5 bases). V was clipped by 4 bases and J by 7 bases, with 19 bases between them. The CDR3 consists of 15 residues. Germline assignment: CDR1 GTSNPN and CDR2 SVGIG (reference sequence). The CDR3 spells CAWNPAGAAVEKLFF. The CDR3 region has the DNA TGTGCCTGGAACCCCGCTGGGGCGGCGGTTGAAAAACTGTTTTTT.

The CDR3 coding sequence is TGTGCCAGCAGCCCAACGGGGGGGAGCAATCAGCCCCAGCATTTT. Translation gives CASSPTGGSNQPQHF. This chain connects TRBV6-5 to TRBJ1-5; D perhaps matches TRBD1 (5 bases). V was pared by 6 bases and J by 1 base, with 13 bases between. There are 15 residues in the CDR3. CDR1 MNHEY and CDR2 SVGAGI come from the germline V gene.

This clone was seen once. The gene calls are TRBV6-1 and TRBJ2-7; 10 positions match TRBD2. The length of the CDR3 is 16 residues. Germline CDR1 and CDR2: MNHNS and SASEGT. With V trimmed by 3 bases and J by 2 bases, 7 bases remained unmatched. The CDR3 sequence is CASSDGLAEGPYEQYF. The CDR3, as DNA: TGTGCCAGCAGTGACGGACTAGCGGAGGGGCCCTACGAGCAGTACTTC.

The chain is built from TRBV2 and TRBJ1-5; D gene uncertain. V shed 3 bases and J shed 6 bases, with 12 bases lying between them. The CDR3 is 14 amino acids. CDR1 is SNHLY and CDR2 is FYNNEI in the germline V gene. CDR3 residues: CASSDSHPGQPQHF. The DNA of the CDR3 is TGTGCCAGCAGTGATTCCCATCCAGGTCAGCCCCAGCATTTT.

The chain is built from TRBV5-4 and TRBJ1-3, with a weak D call TRBD1 (5 bases). The ends were cut back, 1 base at V and 5 bases at J, with 10 bases in the middle. Germline V gene data show CDR1 as SGHNT and CDR2 as YYREEE (reference sequence). The CDR3 is made up of 14 amino acids. CDR3: CASSLLDSRNTIYF. In nucleotides, the CDR3 is TGTGCCAGCAGCTTGCTTGACAGTAGAAACACCATATATTTT.

CDR3 sequence: CASSYSTGAVIYEQYF. Here the CDR3 DNA reads TGTGCCAGCAGTTACTCGACAGGGGCAGTGATCTACGAGCAGTACTTC. V and J are TRBV6-5 and TRBJ2-7; 8 nucleotides align to TRBD1. Per the germline V gene, CDR1 is MNHEY and CDR2 is SVGAGI. This CDR3 contains 16 residues. With 0 bases clipped from V and 3 bases from J, the junction kept 7 bases outside the gene matches.

The rearrangement uses TRBV3-1 (or the pseudogene TRBV3-2) and TRBJ1-1; D possibly corresponds to TRBD1 (5 bases). The CDR3 is made up of 13 amino acids. The V end was cut by 4 bases, the J end by 6 bases, with 12 bases between. The germline V gene encodes CDR1 LGHDT and CDR2 YNNKEL (reference sequence). For the CDR3, the DNA is TGTGCCAGCAGCCCGATCGGGGGGGCTGAAGCTTTCTTT. Its translation: CASSPIGGAEAFF.

J is TRBJ1-2 and V is TRBV4-2, with 10 bases identical to TRBD1. CDR3 size: 16 residues. Trimming cost V 0 bases and J 7 bases; bases outside gene matches: 8. The V gene's germline CDR1 is LGHNA and CDR2 YNFKEQ. CDR3 sequence: CASSQETRDRGIGYTF. CDR3 DNA: TGTGCCAGCAGCCAAGAAACCCGGGACAGGGGAATTGGCTACACCTTC.

The rearrangement joins TRBV7-8 to TRBJ2-2, with TRBD2 identical over 8 bases. V was clipped by 5 bases and J by 6 bases; unmatched bases: 2. CDR3 length equals 13 residues. Germline values: CDR1 SGHVS, CDR2 FQNEAQ. The CDR3 nucleotides are TGTGCCAGCAGCGGACTAGCCTCCGGGGAGCTGTTTTTT. Translated, it gives CASSGLASGELFF.

This clone occurred a few times. V and J are TRBV6-1 and TRBJ1-5; a possible D gene is TRBD1 (6 bases). This CDR3 is 13 amino acids long. The ends were cut back, 3 bases at V and 6 bases at J, with 9 bases in the middle. The germline V gene encodes CDR1 MNHNS and CDR2 SASEGT. CDR3 amino acids: CASSDTGIQPQHF. In nucleotides, the CDR3 is TGTGCCAGCAGTGACACAGGGATTCAGCCCCAGCATTTT.

The V and J genes are TRBV1 and TRBJ2-1; the D segment call TRBD2 is taken from the table without a DNA check. TRBV1 is classified as a pseudogene. The CDR3 totals 16 residues. The CDR3 loop reads CTSSPGTSGGATPQFF. In nucleotides, the CDR3 is TGCACCAGCAGCCCGGGGACTAGCGGGGGGGCCACCCCCCAGTTCTTC.

In the case of this clone: The sample contains more than one DNA sequence encoding this CDR3. Here the CDR3 reads CASSLTGLNQPQHF. CDR3 coding DNA: TGTGCCAGCAGCCTAACAGGGTTGAATCAGCCCCAGCATTTT. J is TRBJ1-5 and V is TRBV7-8; perhaps TRBD1 as D (6 bases). The CDR3 spans 14 residues. V was trimmed by 5 bases and J by 4 bases, leaving 12 bases between them. Germline assignment: CDR1 SGHVS and CDR2 FQNEAQ.

The table lists this clone with a few counts. The chain combines TRBV12-3 or TRBV12-4 with TRBJ1-1; 9 nucleotides agree with TRBD1. There are 12 residues in the CDR3. V shed 11 bases, J shed 5 bases, and the junction held 6 bases outside the gene matches. The chain's CDR3 is CAAQGAQTEAFF. DNA of the CDR3: TGTGCCGCACAGGGGGCGCAAACTGAAGCTTTCTTT.

In the case of this clone: Other DNA sequences within the sample encode an identical CDR3. The chain recombines TRBV7-9 with TRBJ2-2, with D uncertain. V was cut by 3 bases and J by 1 base, with 6 bases left in between. The germline V gene encodes CDR1 SEHNR and CDR2 FQNEAQ (reference sequence). This CDR3 has 14 amino acids. The CDR3 loop reads CASSLRQNTGELFF. DNA for the CDR3: TGTGCCAGCAGCTTGCGGCAGAACACCGGGGAGCTGTTTTTT. The full variable domain, rest sourced from reference TRBV7-9 and TRBJ2-2, is DTGVSQNPRHKITKRGQNVTFRCDPISEHNRLYWYRQTLGQGPEFLTYFQNEAQLEKSRLLSDRFSAERPKGSFSTLEIQRTEQGDSAMYLCASSLRQNTGELFFGEGSRLTVL.

This sequence joins TRBV19 and TRBJ1-1; 12 nucleotides agree with TRBD1. CDR1 and CDR2 (germline): LNHDA, SQIVND (reference sequence). V lost 4 bases and J lost 9; bases outside the gene matches: 12. This CDR3 comprises 16 residues. The CDR3 sequence is CASSTDRDRGLGKAFF. The CDR3 region has the DNA TGTGCCAGTAGTACGGACCGGGACAGGGGGCTTGGGAAAGCTTTCTTT.